Given below is one T cell receptor (beta chain) in context. The table came from immunoSEQ multiplex PCR; TCRdb's copy has only in-frame clones and leaves some out. The sample carries roughly 59,000 clones, roughly four fifths recorded once. CDR3 length: 14 amino acids. V shed 3 bases and J shed 5 bases, with 11 bases lying between them. Per germline, CDR1 SGHAT and CDR2 FQNNGV. These data belong to a study of OX40 agonist ivuxolimab in advanced cancers. This chain links TRBV11-2 with TRBJ2-1; D may be TRBD2 (7 bases). This specimen was CD4+ or CD8+ T cells sorted from blood, taken in a trial of the OX40 agonist ivuxolimab. The sequence came from an adult with an advanced solid tumor such as melanoma, head and neck, liver or kidney cancer. CDR3 sequence: CASSLTGGHNEQFF. The CDR3 DNA sequence: TGTGCCAGCAGCTTGACGGGGGGCCACAATGAGCAGTTCTTC.